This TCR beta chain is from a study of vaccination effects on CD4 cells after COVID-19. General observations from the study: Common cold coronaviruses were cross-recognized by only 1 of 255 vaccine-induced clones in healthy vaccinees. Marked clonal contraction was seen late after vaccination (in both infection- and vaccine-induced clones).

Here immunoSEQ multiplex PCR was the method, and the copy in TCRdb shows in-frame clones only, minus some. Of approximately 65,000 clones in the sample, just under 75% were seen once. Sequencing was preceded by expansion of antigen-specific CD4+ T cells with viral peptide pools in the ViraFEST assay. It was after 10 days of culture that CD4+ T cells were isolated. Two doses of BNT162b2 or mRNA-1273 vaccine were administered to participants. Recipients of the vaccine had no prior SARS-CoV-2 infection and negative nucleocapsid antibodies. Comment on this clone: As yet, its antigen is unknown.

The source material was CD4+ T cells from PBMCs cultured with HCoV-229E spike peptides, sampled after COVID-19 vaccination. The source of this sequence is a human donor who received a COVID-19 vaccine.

This chain's CDR3 is CASSLATSGGNEQFF. DNA for the CDR3: TGTGCCAGCAGCTTAGCGACTAGCGGGGGTAATGAGCAGTTCTTC. J is TRBJ2-1 and V is TRBV5-4; 12 bases are a match to TRBD2. The germline gives CDR1 SGHNT, CDR2 YYREEE (reference sequence). With V trimmed by 2 bases and J by 7 bases, 4 bases remained unmatched. This CDR3 contains 15 residues.